Listed below are T cell receptor beta chains from one sample, sequenced in a study of siplizumab effects on memory and regulatory T cells. TCRdb keeps only in-frame clones here, not all; method: immunoSEQ multiplex PCR. The sample has more than 75,000 clones; over 95% are singletons. Sequencing used naive CD4+ T cells sorted from blood. The receptors originated from a human donor in good health. CDR3s leave out the opening cysteine and the closing phenylalanine or tryptophan. A clone size is listed for some rows: how often the clone was seen (once, few, many), or a class if it is expanded.

ASSQEWTVIGNTIY TRBV4-2 - TRBJ1-3
ASSVDGNQPQH TRBV9 - TRBJ1-5
ASSLWGLEGNQPQH TRBV5-1 - TRBJ1-5
ASSLTGLAGGYNEQF TRBV7-3 - TRBJ2-1
ASSLEVSGNTIY TRBV5-6 - TRBJ1-3
ASSTRQGKSDTQY TRBV11-2 - TRBJ2-3
SVDQDMNTEAF TRBV29-1 - TRBJ1-1
ASSRTDRGKGNNEQF TRBV9 - TRBJ2-1
AWAGQGGSTEAF TRBV30 - TRBJ1-1
ASSAQKNTEAF TRBV6-1 - TRBJ1-1
ASSPRGREDEQF TRBV18 - TRBJ2-1
ASSFGGVSTDTQY TRBV28 once TRBJ2-3
ASSLGGEGANQPQH TRBV5-7 - TRBJ1-5
ASSVDRDTRTLARNTEAF TRBV9 - TRBJ1-1
ASSPGGGAGELF TRBV7-9 - TRBJ2-2
ASSSRGGTSGYT TRBV7-9 - TRBJ1-2
ASSTGAENEKLF TRBV18 - TRBJ1-4